This T cell receptor (beta chain) derives from a study of T cell repertoires in ileal Crohn's disease. Study-level information: Every patient was operated on for stricturing (around 61%) or penetrating (roughly 39%) complications. Study-wide points: Endoscopic recurrence occurred in every patient whose clonality exceeded 26.8%. Sorted CD8 T cells held more high-frequency clones than CD4.

Concerning this clone: Its antigen remains unidentified.

Clones were read by immunoSEQ multiplex PCR, and TCRdb kept only the in-frame ones, dropping some. The data show roughly 6,800 clones, with about two thirds seen just once and more than 40% held by the top ten. V dropped 0 bases and J dropped 1; count of bases not matched to a gene: 6. The CDR3 is 17 amino acids. The germline V gene encodes CDR1 LGHNA and CDR2 YNFKEQ. As to time point: proximal margin of the surgical specimen (macroscopically non-inflamed). Patients were adults with ileal or ileocolonic Crohn's disease needing resection. This chain connects TRBV4-2 to TRBJ1-5; TRBD1 matches 7 bases. The sample taken for sequencing was ileal tissue. This clonotype was sampled from an adult with Crohn's disease. Here the CDR3 reads CASSQDRQGRSNQPQHF. The CDR3 nucleotides are TGTGCCAGCAGCCAAGATCGACAGGGAAGGAGCAATCAGCCCCAGCATTTT.